A single sample gave rise to the 15 T cell receptor delta chains below, sequenced in a study of gamma-delta T cells after stem cell transplantation. TCRdb called clones from the RT-PCR reads again using CATT. The table lists some 1,100 delta-chain clones, 15% to 20% of them singletons. The sample taken for sequencing was gamma-delta T cells. Source of these receptors: a human donor. It is not recorded whose cells these are; they may come from a transplant donor.

A note on this clone: With only one base between it and a far larger clone, this is likely a read error. In the same sample, other DNA sequences code for this CDR3. J is TRDJ1 and V is TRDV2; 11 positions match TRDD3. The CDR3 runs to 19 residues. Germline V CDR1 and CDR2: GEAIGNYY, EKD. For the CDR3, the DNA is TGTGCCTGTGACCCATTGAGTCCACTGGGGGATAATAACACCGATAAACTCATCTTC. Amino acids: CACDPLSPLGDNNTDKLIF.

This clone was picked up a small number of times. This DNA's translation differs at residue 16 from TCRdb's protein, which comes from a much larger clone; a read error is likely, and the protein shown is translated from the DNA. The V call is TRDV2, the J call TRDJ1; D tentatively fits TRDD2 or TRDD3 (7 bases each). From germline, CDR1 is GEAIGNYY and CDR2 EKD. The length of the CDR3 is 19 residues. The CDR3 loop reads CACDTAGFPTGAYGDQLIF. The CDR3 DNA reads TGTGCCTGTGACACGGCGGGCTTTCCTACTGGGGCTTATGGCGATCAACTCATCTTT.

As for this clone: A read error likely explains why the TCRdb protein, taken from a much larger clone, differs from this DNA's translation at residue 13; the protein shown is translated from the DNA. CDR3 DNA sequence: TGTGCCTGTGACACCGTGGGGTTACACACCGATAAACGCATCTTT. Amino acid sequence: CACDTVGLHTDKRIF. This chain connects TRDV2 to TRDJ1; TRDD3 is a possible D gene (5 bases). This CDR3 is 15 amino acids long. The germline V gene has CDR1 GEAIGNYY and CDR2 EKD.

Concerning this clone itself: The protein TCRdb lists belongs to a much larger clone and differs from this DNA's translation at residue 15, which points to a read error; the protein shown is made from the DNA. The gene calls are TRDV2 and TRDJ1; 9 positions agree with TRDD3. The CDR3 consists of 17 residues. Germline V gene data show CDR1 as GEAIGNYY and CDR2 as EKD. Here the CDR3 reads CACDGLTGGLYTDKFIF. The CDR3 coding sequence is TGTGCCTGTGACGGACTTACTGGGGGACTATACACCGATAAATTCATCTTT.

In its sample, this clone ranks as medium-sized. A far larger clone is off by one base, so a read error is likely. The chain has TRDV2 and TRDJ1, with 11 bases that match TRDD3. Germline V lookup: CDR1 GEAIGNYY, CDR2 EKD. V dropped 3 bases and J dropped 1; count of bases not matched to a gene: 18. The CDR3 covers 20 residues. CDR3 amino acids: CACDLMSAGLGDTATDKLIF. The CDR3 DNA reads TGTGCCTGTGACTTGATGTCGGCGGGGCTGGGGGATACAGCCACCGATAAACTCATCTTT.

By share, this clone counts as large (0.1 to 1%). At the DNA level, this CDR3 is encoded by other sequences in the same sample as well. J is TRDJ1 and V is TRDV2; 11 bases are shared with TRDD3. Germline-derived CDR1 and CDR2 are GEAIGNYY and EKD. This CDR3 contains 19 residues. The junction had 14 bases not matched to a gene; V was cut back by 3 bases and J by 0 bases. For the CDR3, the DNA is TGTGCCTGTGACCCATTGAGTCCACTGGGGGATAATAACACCGATAAACTCATCTTT. Translating gives CACDPLSPLGDNNTDKLIF.

The table lists this clone with a few counts. A far larger clone differs by one base, so this is likely a read error. The chain joins TRDV2 to TRDJ1; 7 bases agree with TRDD3. This CDR3 contains 18 residues. The germline V gene has CDR1 GEAIGNYY and CDR2 EKD. CDR3: CAYDRLSTGDLYTDKLIF. The CDR3 coding sequence is TGTGCCTATGACAGACTTAGTACTGGGGACCTGTACACCGATAAACTCATCTTT.

In its sample, this clone was seen a few times. The translation of this DNA and the TCRdb protein of a much larger clone differ at residue 11, probably owing to a read error; the protein shown here is translated from the DNA. The J gene is TRDJ1, the V gene TRDV2; 7 positions match TRDD2. Germline lookup yields CDR1 GEAIGNYY and CDR2 EKD. J lost 4 bases, V lost 1 base, and 20 bases had no gene match. The CDR3 length is 19 residues. CDR3 DNA sequence: TGTGCCTGTGACACGGCGGGCTTTCCTACTGTGGCTTATGGCGATAAACTCATCTTT. Translating gives CACDTAGFPTVAYGDKLIF.

About this clone itself: A far larger clone is one base from this, pointing to a likely read error. This sequence joins TRDV2 and TRDJ1, with 8 bases aligning to TRDD3. The junction had 35 bases not matched to a gene; V was cut back by 4 bases and J by 5 bases. The CDR3 sequence is 23 residues long. Germline lookup yields CDR1 GEAIGNYY and CDR2 EKD. CDR3 DNA: TGTGCCTGTGAACCAATGGAATCCTCCCTACCTGGGGGACTCCGGCAGGGATCGGATAAACTCATCTTT. It codes for CACEPMESSLPGGLRQGSDKLIF.

The chain carries TRDV2 and TRDJ1; TRDD3 is a possible D gene (5 bases). Germline assignment: CDR1 GEAIGNYY and CDR2 EKD. V was trimmed by 3 bases and J by 2 bases, leaving 15 bases between them. The CDR3 has 15 residues. CDR3 protein: CACDAVLAKTDKLIF. CDR3 DNA sequence: TGTGCCTGTGACGCCGTACTGGCGAAAACCGATAAACTCATCTTT.

A note on this clone: TCRdb assigns this DNA the protein of a much larger clone, which departs from its translation at residue 7; this likely reflects a read error, and the protein shown comes from translating the DNA. The genes are TRDV2 and TRDJ1, with 10 positions matching TRDD3. CDR1 and CDR2 (germline): GEAIGNYY, EKD. CDR3 length: 20 residues. The V and J ends lost 2 bases and 0 bases, in that order; junction bases with no gene match: 17. The CDR3 spells CACDSVPGDTLIQHTDKLIF. CDR3 coding DNA: TGTGCCTGTGACAGCGTACCGGGGGATACGCTGATTCAACACACCGATAAACTCATCTTT.

A word on this clone: For this DNA, TCRdb reports the protein of a much larger clone, which diverges at residue 18, most likely from a read error; the protein presented here is translated directly from the DNA. The chain combines TRDV2 with TRDJ1, with 10 nucleotides matching TRDD3. CDR3 length: 19 residues. Germline V lookup: CDR1 GEAIGNYY, CDR2 EKD. CDR3 DNA sequence: TGTGCCTGTGACGACATGTCTACTGGGGGATTGGCCCGCACCGATAAACTCACCTTT. This sequence encodes CACDDMSTGGLARTDKLTF.

In this sample, this clone turned up a few times. A far larger clone is one base from this, pointing to a likely read error. The same CDR3 can be traced to other DNA sequences in this sample. The gene calls are TRDV2 and TRDJ1, with a weak D call TRDD3 (5 bases). The germline V and J ends were trimmed by 2 bases and 1 base, with 16 bases remaining between them. The CDR3 covers 16 residues. The germline CDR1 and CDR2 sequences are GEAIGNYY and EKD. CDR3 region: CACDMLLGGFTDKLIF. In DNA, the CDR3 is TGTGCCTGTGACATGTTACTAGGGGGGTTCACCGATAAACTCATCTTT.

Points on this clone: A far larger clone is only one base removed, so a read error is likely. The same CDR3 is also encoded by other DNA sequences in this sample. The chain recombines TRDV2 with TRDJ1; 9 nucleotides match TRDD3. This CDR3 region has 15 residues. Trimming at V came to 4 bases and at J to 1 base, leaving 6 bases not matched to a gene. CDR1 is GEAIGNYY and CDR2 is EKD in the germline V gene. Here the CDR3 DNA reads TGTGCCTGTGATACCCTGGGGGATTCCACCGATAAACTCATCTTT. Encoded protein: CACDTLGDSTDKLIF.

Remarks on this clone: TCRdb's protein, taken from a much larger clone, differs from this DNA's translation at residue 4, likely owing to a read error; the protein displayed comes from the DNA. The gene calls are TRDV2 and TRDJ1; TRDD3 matches 7 bases. There are 15 residues in the CDR3. Germline V CDR1 and CDR2: GEAIGNYY, EKD. The CDR3 loop is CACGTLGGYDGKLIF. The CDR3, as DNA: TGTGCCTGTGGCACCCTGGGGGGTTACGACGGTAAACTCATCTTT.